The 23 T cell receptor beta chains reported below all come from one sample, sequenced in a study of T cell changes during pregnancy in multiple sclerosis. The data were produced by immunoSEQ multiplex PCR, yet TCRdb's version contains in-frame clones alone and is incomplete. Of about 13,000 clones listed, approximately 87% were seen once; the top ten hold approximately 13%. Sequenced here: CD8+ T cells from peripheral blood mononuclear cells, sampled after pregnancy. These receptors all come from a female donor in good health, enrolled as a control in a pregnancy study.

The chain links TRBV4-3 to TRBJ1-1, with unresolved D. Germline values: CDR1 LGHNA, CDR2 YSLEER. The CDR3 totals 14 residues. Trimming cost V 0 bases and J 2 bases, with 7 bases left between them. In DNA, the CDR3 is TGCGCCAGCAGCCAAGATGGCGGAAACACTGAAGCTTTCTTT. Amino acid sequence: CASSQDGGNTEAFF.

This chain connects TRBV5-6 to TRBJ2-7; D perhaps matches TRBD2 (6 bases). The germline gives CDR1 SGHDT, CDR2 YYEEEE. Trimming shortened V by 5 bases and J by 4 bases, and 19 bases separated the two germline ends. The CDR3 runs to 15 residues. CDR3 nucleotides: TGTGCCAGCAGTATTGGGGGGAGGTCAGGGTACGAGCAGTACTTC. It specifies CASSIGGRSGYEQYF.

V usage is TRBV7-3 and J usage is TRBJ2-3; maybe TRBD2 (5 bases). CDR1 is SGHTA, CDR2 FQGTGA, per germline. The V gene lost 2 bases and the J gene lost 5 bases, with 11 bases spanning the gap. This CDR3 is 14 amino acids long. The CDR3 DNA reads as TGTGCCAGCAGCTTAGATGAGGAGGAAGATACGCAGTATTTT. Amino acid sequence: CASSLDEEEDTQYF. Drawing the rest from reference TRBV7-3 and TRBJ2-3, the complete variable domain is GAGVSQTPSNKVTEKGKYVELRCDPISGHTALYWYRQSLGQGPEFLIYFQGTGAADDSGLPNDRFFAVRPEGSVSTLKIQRTERGDSAVYLCASSLDEEEDTQYFGPGTRLTVL.

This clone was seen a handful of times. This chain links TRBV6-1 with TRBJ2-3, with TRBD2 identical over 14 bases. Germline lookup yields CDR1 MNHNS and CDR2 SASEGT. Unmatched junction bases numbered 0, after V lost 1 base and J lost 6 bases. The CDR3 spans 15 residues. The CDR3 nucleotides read TGTGCCAGCAGTGAAGGGACTAGCGGGGGGGATACGCAGTATTTT. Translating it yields CASSEGTSGGDTQYF.

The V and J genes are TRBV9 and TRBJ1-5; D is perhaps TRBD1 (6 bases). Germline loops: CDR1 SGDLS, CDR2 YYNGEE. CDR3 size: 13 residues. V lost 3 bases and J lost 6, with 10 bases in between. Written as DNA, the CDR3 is TGTGCCAGCAGCGACAGGGAGGGTCAGCCCCAGCATTTT. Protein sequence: CASSDREGQPQHF.

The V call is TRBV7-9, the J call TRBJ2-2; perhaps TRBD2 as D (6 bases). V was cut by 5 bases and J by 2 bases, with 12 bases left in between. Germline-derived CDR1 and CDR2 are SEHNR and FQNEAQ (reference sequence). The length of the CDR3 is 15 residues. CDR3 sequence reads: CASSPRDGNTGELFF. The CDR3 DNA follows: TGTGCCAGCAGCCCGCGGGACGGTAACACCGGGGAGCTGTTTTTT.

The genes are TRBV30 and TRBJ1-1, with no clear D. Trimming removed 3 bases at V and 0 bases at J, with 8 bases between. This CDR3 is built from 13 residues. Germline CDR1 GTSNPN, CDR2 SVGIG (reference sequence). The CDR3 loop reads CAWSAGLNTEAFF. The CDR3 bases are TGTGCCTGGAGCGCGGGCCTGAACACTGAAGCTTTCTTT.

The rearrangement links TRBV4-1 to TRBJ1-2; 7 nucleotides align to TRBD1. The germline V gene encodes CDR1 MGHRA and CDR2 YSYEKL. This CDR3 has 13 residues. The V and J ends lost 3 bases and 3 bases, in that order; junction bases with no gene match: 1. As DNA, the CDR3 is TGCGCCAGCAGCCACGGACAGGACTATGGCTACACCTTC. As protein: CASSHGQDYGYTF.

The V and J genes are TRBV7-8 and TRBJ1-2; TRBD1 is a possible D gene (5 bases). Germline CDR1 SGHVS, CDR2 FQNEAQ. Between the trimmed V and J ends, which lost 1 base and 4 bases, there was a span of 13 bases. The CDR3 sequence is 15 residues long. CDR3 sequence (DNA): TGTGCCAGCAGCTTAGTAGGTCAGGGCGCCTATGGCTACACCTTC. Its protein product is CASSLVGQGAYGYTF.

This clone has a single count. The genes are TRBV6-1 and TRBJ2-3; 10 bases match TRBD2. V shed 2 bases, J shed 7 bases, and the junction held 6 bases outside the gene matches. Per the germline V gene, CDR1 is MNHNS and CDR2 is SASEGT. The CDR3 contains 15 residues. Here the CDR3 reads CASSESSGSWNTQYF. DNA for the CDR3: TGTGCCAGCAGTGAATCTAGCGGGAGTTGGAATACGCAGTATTTT.

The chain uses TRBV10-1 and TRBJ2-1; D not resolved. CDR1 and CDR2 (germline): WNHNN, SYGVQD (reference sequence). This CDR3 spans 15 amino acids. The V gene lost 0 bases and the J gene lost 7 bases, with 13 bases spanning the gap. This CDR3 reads CASSESRNLRNEQFF. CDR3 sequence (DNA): TGCGCCAGCAGTGAGTCGAGGAACCTGAGGAATGAGCAGTTCTTC.

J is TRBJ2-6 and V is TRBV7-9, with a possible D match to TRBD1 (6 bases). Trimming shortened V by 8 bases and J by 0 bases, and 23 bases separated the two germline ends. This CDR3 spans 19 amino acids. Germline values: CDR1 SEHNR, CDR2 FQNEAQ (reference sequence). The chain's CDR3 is CASQGRGGQGLSGANVLTF. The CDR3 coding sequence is TGTGCCAGCCAGGGCAGAGGGGGACAAGGCCTCTCTGGGGCCAACGTCCTGACTTTC.

The CDR3 sequence is CASIRTLGAGELFF. CDR3 in DNA: TGTGCCAGCATTCGGACCCTCGGGGCCGGGGAGCTGTTTTTT. The chain couples TRBV28 to TRBJ2-2; D might be TRBD2 (5 bases). Germline V gives CDR1 MDHEN, CDR2 SYDVKM. Trimming left V 7 bases short and J 6 bases short, with 15 bases between. This CDR3 contains 14 residues.

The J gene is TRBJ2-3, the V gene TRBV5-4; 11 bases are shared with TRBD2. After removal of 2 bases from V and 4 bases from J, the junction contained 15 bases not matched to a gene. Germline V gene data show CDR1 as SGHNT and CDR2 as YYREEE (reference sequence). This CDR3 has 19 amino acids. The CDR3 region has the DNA TGTGCCAGCAGCTTTTATACTAGCGGGAGTTTTTGGGCGGCAGATACGCAGTATTTT. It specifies CASSFYTSGSFWAADTQYF.

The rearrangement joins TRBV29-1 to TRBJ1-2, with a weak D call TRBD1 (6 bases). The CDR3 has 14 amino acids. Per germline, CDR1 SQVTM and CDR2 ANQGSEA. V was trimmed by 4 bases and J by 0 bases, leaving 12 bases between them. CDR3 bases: TGCAGCGTTGGTGGGAACAGGGCTAACTATGGCTACACCTTC. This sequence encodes CSVGGNRANYGYTF.

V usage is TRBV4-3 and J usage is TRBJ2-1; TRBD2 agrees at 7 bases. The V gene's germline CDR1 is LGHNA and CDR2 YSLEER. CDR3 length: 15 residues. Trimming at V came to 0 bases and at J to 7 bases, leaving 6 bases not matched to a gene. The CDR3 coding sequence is TGCGCCAGCAGCCAAGAAATACAACTAGCGAATGAGCAGTTCTTC. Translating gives CASSQEIQLANEQFF.

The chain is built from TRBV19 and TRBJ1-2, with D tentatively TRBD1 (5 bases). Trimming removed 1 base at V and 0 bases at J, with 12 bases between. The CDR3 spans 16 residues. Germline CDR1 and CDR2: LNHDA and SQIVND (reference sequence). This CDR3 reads CASSIGGDLANYGYTF. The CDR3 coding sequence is TGTGCCAGTAGTATAGGAGGGGACTTAGCTAACTATGGCTACACCTTC. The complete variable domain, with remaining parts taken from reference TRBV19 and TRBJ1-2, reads DGGITQSPKYLFRKEGQNVTLSCEQNLNHDAMYWYRQDPGQGLRLIYYSQIVNDFQKGDIAEGYSVSREKKESFPLTVTSAQKNPTAFYLCASSIGGDLANYGYTFGSGTRLTVV.

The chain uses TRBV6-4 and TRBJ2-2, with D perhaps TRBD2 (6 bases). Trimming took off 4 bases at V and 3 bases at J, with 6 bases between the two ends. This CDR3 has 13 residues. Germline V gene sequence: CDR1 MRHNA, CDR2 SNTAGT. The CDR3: CASSAGDTGELFF. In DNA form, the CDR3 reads TGTGCCAGCAGTGCGGGGGACACCGGGGAGCTGTTTTTT.

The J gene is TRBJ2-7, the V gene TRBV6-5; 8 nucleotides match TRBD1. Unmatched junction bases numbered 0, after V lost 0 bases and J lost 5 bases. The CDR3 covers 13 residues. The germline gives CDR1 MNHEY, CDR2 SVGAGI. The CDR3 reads CASSYSTGDEQYF. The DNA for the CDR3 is TGTGCCAGCAGTTACTCGACAGGGGACGAGCAGTACTTC.

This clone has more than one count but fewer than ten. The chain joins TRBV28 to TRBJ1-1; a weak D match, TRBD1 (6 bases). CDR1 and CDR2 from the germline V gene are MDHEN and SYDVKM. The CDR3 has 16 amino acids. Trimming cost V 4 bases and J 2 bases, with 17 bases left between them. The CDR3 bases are TGTGCCAGCAGTTGGGACACCCAAGGGGGTAACACTGAAGCTTTCTTT. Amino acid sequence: CASSWDTQGGNTEAFF.

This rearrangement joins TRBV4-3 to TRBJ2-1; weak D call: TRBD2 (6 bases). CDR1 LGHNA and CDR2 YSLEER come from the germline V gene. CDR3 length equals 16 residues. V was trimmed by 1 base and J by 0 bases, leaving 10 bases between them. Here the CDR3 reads CASSQGLTSSYNEQFF. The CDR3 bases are TGCGCCAGCAGCCAAGGGTTGACTAGCTCCTACAATGAGCAGTTCTTC.

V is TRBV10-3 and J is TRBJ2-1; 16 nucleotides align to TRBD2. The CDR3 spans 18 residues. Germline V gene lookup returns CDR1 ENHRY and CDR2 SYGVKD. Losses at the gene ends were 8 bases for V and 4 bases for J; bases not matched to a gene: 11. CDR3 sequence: CAILSGLAGGEGYNEQFF. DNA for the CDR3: TGTGCCATCTTATCGGGACTAGCGGGGGGGGAAGGATACAATGAGCAGTTCTTC.

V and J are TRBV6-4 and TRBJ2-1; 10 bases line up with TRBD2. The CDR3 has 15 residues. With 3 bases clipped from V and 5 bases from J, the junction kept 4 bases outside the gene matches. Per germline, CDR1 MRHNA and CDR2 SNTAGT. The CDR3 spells CASSELAGSHNEQFF. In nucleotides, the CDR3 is TGTGCCAGCAGTGAACTAGCGGGAAGCCACAATGAGCAGTTCTTC.